This T cell receptor (beta chain) comes out of a study of OX40 agonist ivuxolimab in advanced cancers. Looking at the study overall: A history of anti-PD-1, anti-PD-L1 or anti-CTLA-4 therapy was acceptable, and approximately 41% had some.

On this clone itself: Its cognate antigen is unknown.

CDR3 length: 15 residues. Looked up from germline, CDR1 is SGHNT and CDR2 is YENEEA. The J segment lost 6 bases and the V segment lost 3 bases, leaving 7 bases of the junction unmatched. Study-wide results and caveats: With doses of 0.1 to 3.0 mg/kg, CD4+ and CD8+ blood T cells had undergone clonal expansion by week 6. CD8+ T cells (on average) carried more expanded clones than CD4+ T cells.

This table comes from immunoSEQ multiplex PCR, and its TCRdb copy is limited to in-frame clones, with some not included. Among tens of thousands of clones listed, approximately 80% were seen once. It was autoimmune disease history or systemic immunosuppression that excluded patients. The chain is built from TRBV11-3 and TRBJ2-1, with TRBD2 identical over 8 bases. The sequencing here drew on CD4+ or CD8+ T cells sorted from blood, taken in a trial of the OX40 agonist ivuxolimab. The clonotype comes from an adult with an advanced solid tumor such as melanoma, head and neck, liver or kidney cancer. Here the CDR3 reads CASSFSAGDTNEQFF. The CDR3 region has the DNA TGTGCCAGCAGCTTTTCAGCGGGGGACACCAATGAGCAGTTCTTC.